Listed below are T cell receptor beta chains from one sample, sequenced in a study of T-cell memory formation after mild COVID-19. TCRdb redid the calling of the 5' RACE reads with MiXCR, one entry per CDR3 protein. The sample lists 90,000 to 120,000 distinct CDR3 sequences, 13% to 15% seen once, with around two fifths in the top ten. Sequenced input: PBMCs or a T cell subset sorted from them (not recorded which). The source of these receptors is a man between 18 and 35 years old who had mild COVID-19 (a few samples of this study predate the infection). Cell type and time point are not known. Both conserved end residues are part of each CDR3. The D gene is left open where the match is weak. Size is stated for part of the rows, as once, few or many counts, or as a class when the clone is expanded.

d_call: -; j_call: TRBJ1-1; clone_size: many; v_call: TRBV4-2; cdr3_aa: CASSQGWTEAFF; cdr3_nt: TGTGCCAGCAGCCAAGGTTGGACTGAAGCTTTCTTT
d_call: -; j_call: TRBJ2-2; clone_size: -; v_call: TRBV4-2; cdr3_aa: CASSQVTWTNTGELFF; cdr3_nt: TGTGCCAGCAGCCAAGTAACCTGGACGAACACCGGGGAGCTGTTTTTT
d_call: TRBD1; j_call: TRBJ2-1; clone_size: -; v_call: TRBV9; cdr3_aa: CASSVEQGSGNEQFF; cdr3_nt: TGTGCCAGCAGCGTAGAACAGGGGAGTGGGAATGAGCAGTTCTTC
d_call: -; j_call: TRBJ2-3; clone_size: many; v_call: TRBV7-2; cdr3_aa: CASSWEGGADTQYF; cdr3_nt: TGTGCCAGCAGCTGGGAAGGGGGTGCAGATACGCAGTATTTT
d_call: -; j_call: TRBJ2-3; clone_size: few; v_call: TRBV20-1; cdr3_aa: CSAIAGTDTQYF; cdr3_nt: TGCAGTGCTATAGCGGGCACAGATACGCAGTATTTT
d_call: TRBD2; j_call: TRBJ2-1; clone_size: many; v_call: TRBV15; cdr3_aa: CATSTPTSGGYNEQFF; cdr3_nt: TGTGCCACCAGCACCCCCACTAGCGGGGGCTACAATGAGCAGTTCTTC
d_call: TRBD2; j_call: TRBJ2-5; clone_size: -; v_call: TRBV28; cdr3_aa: CASSSRAGEETQYF; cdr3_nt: TGTGCCAGCAGTTCTCGTGCGGGGGAAGAGACCCAGTACTTC
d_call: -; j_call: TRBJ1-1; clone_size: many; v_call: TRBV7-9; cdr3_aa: CASSPPGRPTEAFF; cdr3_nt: TGTGCCAGCAGCCCGCCGGGACGGCCCACTGAAGCTTTCTTT
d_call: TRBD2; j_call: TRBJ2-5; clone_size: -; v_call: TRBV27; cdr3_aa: CASSPAGAGGTQETQYF; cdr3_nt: TGTGCCAGCAGTCCCGCAGGAGCGGGGGGGACTCAAGAGACCCAGTACTTC
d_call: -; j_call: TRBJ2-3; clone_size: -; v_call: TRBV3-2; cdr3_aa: CASSSRRVGRGNSDTQYF; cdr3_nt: -